This T cell receptor (beta chain) was obtained from a study of T cells after somatic rescue of genetic block. Clones were read by immunoSEQ multiplex PCR, and TCRdb kept only the in-frame ones, dropping some. The sample has about 63,000 clones, 92% seen once; the top ten hold about 3%. The germline gives CDR1 MNHNS, CDR2 SASEGT. J gave up 5 bases and V 8 bases, and 3 bases lay outside the gene matches. This CDR3 spans 12 amino acids. This receptor was identified in a man in his forties. V and J are TRBV6-1 and TRBJ2-5, with 9 bases aligning to TRBD2. Sequenced sample: peripheral blood mononuclear cells (PBMCs). CDR3 sequence: CASRGGAETQYF. The CDR3 DNA reads as TGTGCCAGCCGCGGGGGGGCTGAGACCCAGTACTTC.